The 14 T cell receptor beta chains given below trace back to one sample, sequenced in a study of T-cell reconstitution after alpha-beta-depleted transplantation in children. Unique molecular identifiers were used in preparing the TCRbeta library. TCRdb re-called the PCR reads with MiXCR, one entry per CDR3 protein. In the table there are some 490,000 distinct CDR3 sequences, about 12% of which are singletons. The sequencing used PBMCs from the stem cell graft donor, collected from the stem cell graft. The receptors were gathered from a human donor who donated a stem cell graft to a child with combined immunodeficiency.

A note on this clonotype: One junction end disagrees with the germline gene, perhaps due to a read error. The V call is TRBV9, the J call TRBJ2-1, with D possibly matching TRBD2 (6 bases). The length of the CDR3 is 12 residues. In germline, CDR1 is SGDLS, CDR2 YYNGEE. The CDR3 reads CASSPGDNERFF. CDR3 DNA sequence: TGTGCCAGCAGCCCGGGGGATAATGAGCGGTTCTTC.

The chain combines TRBV18 with TRBJ1-6; possible D gene TRBD1, 6 bases. V shed 5 bases and J shed 7 bases, with 15 bases lying between them. The CDR3 totals 15 residues. Per the germline V gene, CDR1 is KGHSH and CDR2 is LQKENI. The CDR3 spells CASSRAQGRNSPLHF. CDR3 DNA: TGTGCCAGCTCAAGGGCACAGGGAAGGAATTCACCCCTCCACTTT. The variable domain in full, with the rest retrieved from reference TRBV18 and TRBJ1-6, is NAGVMQNPRHLVRRRGQEARLRCSPMKGHSHVYWYRQLPEEGLKFMVYLQKENIIDESGMPKERFSAEFPKEGPSILRIQQVVRGDSAAYFCASSRAQGRNSPLHFGNGTRLTVT.

The chain links TRBV12-3 or TRBV12-4 to TRBJ2-7; 13 nucleotides match TRBD2. This CDR3 spans 16 amino acids. Unmatched junction bases numbered 14, after V lost 10 bases and J lost 5 bases. CDR3 in DNA: TGTGCCACCTCCACCGGGACTAGCGGGGTAGAGGACGAGCAGTACTTC. As protein: CATSTGTSGVEDEQYF.

Only a few counts were recorded for this clonotype. The genes are TRBV5-4 and TRBJ2-2; D may be TRBD1 (6 bases). V was pared by 4 bases and J by 7 bases, with 14 bases between. Per the germline V gene, CDR1 is SGHNT and CDR2 is YYREEE (reference sequence). This CDR3 region has 14 residues. This chain's CDR3 is CASSAGTRGGELFF. The CDR3 nucleotides read TGTGCCAGCAGCGCCGGGACCAGGGGCGGGGAGCTGTTTTTT.

Many counts were recorded for this clonotype. The rearrangement links TRBV6-5 to TRBJ2-2, with D uncertain. The CDR3 loop spans 12 amino acids. Trimming removed 2 bases from V and 6 bases from J, with 4 bases in between. Germline V gives CDR1 MNHEY, CDR2 SVGAGI. The CDR3 is CASSYGAGELFF. CDR3 DNA sequence: TGTGCCAGCAGTTACGGGGCCGGGGAGCTGTTTTTT.

The gene calls are TRBV12-3 or TRBV12-4 and TRBJ1-5; no reliable D call. There are 15 residues in the CDR3. The V gene lost 3 bases and the J gene lost 9 bases, with 18 bases spanning the gap. This CDR3 is CASSLASVPEMPQHF. The CDR3 DNA sequence: TGTGCCAGCAGTTTGGCCAGCGTACCCGAAATGCCCCAGCATTTT.

The chain uses TRBV6-2 or TRBV6-3 and TRBJ2-7; weak D call: TRBD2 (5 bases). Per the germline V gene, CDR1 is MNHEY and CDR2 is SVGEGT. V was clipped by 4 bases and J by 8 bases, with 18 bases between them. The length of the CDR3 is 14 residues. The CDR3 loop reads CASSSWILEDQQYF. In DNA, the CDR3 is TGTGCCAGCAGTTCCTGGATCCTGGAGGACCAGCAGTACTTC.

This clonotype was counted a few times. The rearrangement uses TRBV7-2 and TRBJ2-2; 8 bases are shared with TRBD1. The CDR3 is 15 residues long. V lost 5 bases to trimming and J lost 5 bases; unmatched junction nucleotides: 7. From germline, CDR1 is SGHTA and CDR2 FQGNSA. This CDR3 is CASSHRGFSTGELFF. CDR3 DNA: TGTGCCAGCAGCCACAGGGGGTTTAGTACCGGGGAGCTGTTTTTT. The full variable domain, in which reference TRBV7-2 and TRBJ2-2 provide the parts outside the CDR3, is GAGVSQSPSNKVTEKGKDVELRCDPISGHTALYWYRQSLGQGLEFLIYFQGNSAPDKSGLPSDRFSAERTGGSVSTLTIQRTQQEDSAVYLCASSHRGFSTGELFFGEGSRLTVL.

In this sample, this clonotype turned up a few times. The V gene is TRBV5-1, the J gene TRBJ1-6; D remains unclear. The CDR3 covers 14 residues. Trimming removed 0 bases from V and 10 bases from J, with 11 bases in between. Germline V lookup: CDR1 SGHRS, CDR2 YFSETQ. The CDR3 sequence: CASSLGEGYSPLHF. In DNA form, the CDR3 reads TGCGCCAGCAGCTTGGGGGAGGGCTACTCACCCCTCCACTTT.

The gene calls are TRBV5-1 and TRBJ2-3; D is unresolved. The CDR3 is 15 amino acids. The V end was cut by 5 bases, the J end by 0 bases, with 13 bases between. Per the germline V gene, CDR1 is SGHRS and CDR2 is YFSETQ. The CDR3 loop is CASRFSSPSTDTQYF. The CDR3 DNA is TGCGCCAGCAGGTTCTCCTCGCCTAGCACAGATACGCAGTATTTT.

This clonotype was counted ten times or more. This chain uses TRBV7-8 with TRBJ2-1; D gene ambiguous. Trimming took off 5 bases at V and 5 bases at J, with 16 bases between the two ends. Germline V gene lookup returns CDR1 SGHVS and CDR2 FQNEAQ. The CDR3 is 15 amino acids. This CDR3 is CASSRRVPPNNEQFF. CDR3 coding DNA: TGTGCCAGCAGCCGTCGGGTCCCACCGAACAATGAGCAGTTCTTC.

This clonotype has a handful of counts. The chain couples TRBV10-3 to TRBJ2-2; D not certain. This CDR3 is 14 amino acids long. V lost 0 bases and J 4 bases, leaving 6 bases between the germline ends. CDR1 is ENHRY, CDR2 SYGVKD, per germline. The CDR3 DNA is TGTGCCATCAGTGAGTCCACTTCCACCGGGGAGCTGTTTTTT. Translating it yields CAISESTSTGELFF.

This clonotype occurred many times. The chain employs TRBV29-1 and TRBJ2-1; 11 nucleotides match TRBD2. Per germline, CDR1 SQVTM and CDR2 ANQGSEA. There are 13 residues in the CDR3. Trimming at V came to 6 bases and at J to 6 bases, leaving 4 bases not matched to a gene. CDR3 bases: TGCAGCGTGCCAGGACTAGCGGGCAATGAGCAGTTCTTC. It codes for CSVPGLAGNEQFF.

A few counts support this clonotype. The CDR3 sequence: CASSLAPVAGYEQYF. For the CDR3, the DNA is TGTGCCAGCAGCTTAGCGCCCGTGGCAGGGTACGAGCAGTACTTC. This sequence joins TRBV7-2 and TRBJ2-7; tentatively, D is TRBD1 (5 bases). The CDR3 runs to 15 residues. Trimming removed 0 bases at V and 4 bases at J, with 13 bases between. Looked up from germline, CDR1 is SGHTA and CDR2 is FQGNSA.